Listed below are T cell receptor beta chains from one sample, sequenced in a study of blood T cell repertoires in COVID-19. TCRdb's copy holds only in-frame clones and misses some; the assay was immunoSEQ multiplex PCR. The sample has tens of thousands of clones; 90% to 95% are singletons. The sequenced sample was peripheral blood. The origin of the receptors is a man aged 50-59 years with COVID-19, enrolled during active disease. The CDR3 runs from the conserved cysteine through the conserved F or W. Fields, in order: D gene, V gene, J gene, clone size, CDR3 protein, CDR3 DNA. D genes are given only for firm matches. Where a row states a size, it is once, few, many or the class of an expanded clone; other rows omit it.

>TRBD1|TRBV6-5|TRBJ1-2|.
CASSFRDRDSGYTF
TGTGCCAGCAGTTTCCGAGACAGGGATAGTGGCTACACCTTC
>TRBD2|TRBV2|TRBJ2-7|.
CASIGTSGRVNNEQYF
TGTGCCAGCATCGGGACTAGCGGGAGAGTGAACAACGAGCAGTACTTC
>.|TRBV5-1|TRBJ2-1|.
CASSLDYYNEQFF
TGCGCCAGCAGCTTAGACTACTACAATGAGCAGTTCTTC
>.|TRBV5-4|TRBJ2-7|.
CASSPEAGLTYEQYF
TGTGCCAGCAGCCCGGAGGCGGGACTGACATACGAGCAGTACTTC
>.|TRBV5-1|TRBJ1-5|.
CASSLTGDNQPQHF
TGCGCCAGCAGCTTGACGGGGGACAATCAGCCCCAGCATTTT
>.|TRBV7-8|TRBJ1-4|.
CASSLEGPTNEKLFF
TGTGCCAGCAGCCTAGAGGGGCCGACTAATGAAAAACTGTTTTTT
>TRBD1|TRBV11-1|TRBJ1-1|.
CASSPLPTGGVAEAFF
TGTGCCAGCAGCCCCCTCCCCACAGGGGGAGTGGCTGAAGCTTTCTTT
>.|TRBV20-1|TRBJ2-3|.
CSADRSTQYF
TGCAGTGCCGACAGGTCTACGCAGTATTTT
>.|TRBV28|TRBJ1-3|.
CASRPTPGNTIYF
TGTGCCAGCAGACCAACACCTGGAAACACCATATATTTT
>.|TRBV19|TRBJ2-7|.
CASSAQGYEQYF
TGTGCCAGTAGTGCGCAGGGCTACGAGCAGTACTTC
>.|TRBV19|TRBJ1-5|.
CASSIARGSNQPQHF
TGTGCCAGTAGTATAGCCAGGGGTAGCAATCAGCCCCAGCATTTT
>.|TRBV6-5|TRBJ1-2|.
CASSPRRSHYGYTF
TGTGCCAGCAGTCCCCGGAGAAGTCACTATGGCTACACCTTC
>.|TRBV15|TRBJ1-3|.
CATSRDRSSGNTIYF
TGTGCCACCAGCAGAGACAGAAGCTCTGGAAACACCATATATTTT
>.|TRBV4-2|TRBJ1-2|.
CASSQDPKGLGYTF
TGTGCCAGCAGCCAAGATCCGAAGGGGCTTGGCTACACCTTC
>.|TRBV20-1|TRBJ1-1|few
CSAGGLAAFF
TGCAGTGCTGGGGGGTTAGCAGCTTTCTTT
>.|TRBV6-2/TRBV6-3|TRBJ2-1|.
CASSSSPGLNEQFF
TGTGCCAGCAGTTCCTCGCCCGGTTTAAATGAGCAGTTCTTC
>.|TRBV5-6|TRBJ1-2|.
CASSLDQGYYGYTF
TGTGCCAGCAGCTTGGATCAGGGGTACTATGGCTACACCTTC
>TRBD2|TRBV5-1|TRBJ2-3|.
CASSRGTSRDTQYF
TGCGCCAGCAGCCGTGGGACTAGCAGAGATACGCAGTATTTT
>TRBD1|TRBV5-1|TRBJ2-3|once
CASSLDGQGEQYF
TGCGCCAGCAGCTTGGATGGACAGGGAGAGCAGTATTTT
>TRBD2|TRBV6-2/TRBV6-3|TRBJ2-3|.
CASSYPGKAAGEVDTQYF
TGTGCCAGCAGTTACCCCGGTAAGGCAGCGGGAGAGGTAGATACGCAGTATTTT
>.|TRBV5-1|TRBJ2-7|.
CASSLDQGNEQYF
TGCGCCAGCAGCTTAGACCAGGGGAACGAGCAGTACTTC
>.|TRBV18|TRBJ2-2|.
CASSPQSAGELFF
TGTGCCAGCTCACCACAGAGTGCCGGGGAGCTGTTTTTT
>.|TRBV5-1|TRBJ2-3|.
CASSFRQSTDTQYF
TGCGCCAGCAGCTTTCGACAGAGCACAGATACGCAGTATTTT